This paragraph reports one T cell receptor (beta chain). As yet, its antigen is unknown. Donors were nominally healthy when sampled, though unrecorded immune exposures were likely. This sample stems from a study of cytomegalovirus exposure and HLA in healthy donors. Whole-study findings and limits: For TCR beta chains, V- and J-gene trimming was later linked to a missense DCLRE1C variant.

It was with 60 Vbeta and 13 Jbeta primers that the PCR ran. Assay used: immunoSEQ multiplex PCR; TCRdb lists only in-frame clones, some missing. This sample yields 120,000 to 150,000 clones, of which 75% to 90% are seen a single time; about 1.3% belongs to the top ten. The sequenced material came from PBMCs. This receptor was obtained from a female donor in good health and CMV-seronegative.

CDR3 amino acids: CASSYATSSGPQFF. Here the CDR3 DNA reads TGTGCCAGCAGTTACGCGACTTCTAGCGGACCTCAGTTCTTC. This rearrangement joins TRBV6-5 to TRBJ2-1; 7 nucleotides align to TRBD2. Germline CDR1 MNHEY, CDR2 SVGAGI. This CDR3 region has 14 residues. Trimming at V came to 2 bases and at J to 13 bases, leaving 11 bases not matched to a gene.